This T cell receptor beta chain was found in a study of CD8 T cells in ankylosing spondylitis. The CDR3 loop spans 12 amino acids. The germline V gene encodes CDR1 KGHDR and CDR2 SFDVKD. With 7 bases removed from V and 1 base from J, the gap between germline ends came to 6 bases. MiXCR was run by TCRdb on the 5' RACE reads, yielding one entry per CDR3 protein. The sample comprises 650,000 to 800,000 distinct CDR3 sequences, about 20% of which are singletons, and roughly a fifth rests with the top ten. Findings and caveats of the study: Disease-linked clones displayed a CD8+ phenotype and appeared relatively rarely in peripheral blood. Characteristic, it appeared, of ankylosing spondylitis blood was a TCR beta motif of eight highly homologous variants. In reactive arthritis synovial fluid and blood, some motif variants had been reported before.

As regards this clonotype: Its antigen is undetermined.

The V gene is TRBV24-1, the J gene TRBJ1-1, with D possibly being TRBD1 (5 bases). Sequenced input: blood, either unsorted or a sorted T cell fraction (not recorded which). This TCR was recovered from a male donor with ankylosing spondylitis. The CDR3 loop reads CATRGTNTEAFF. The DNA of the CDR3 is TGTGCCACCAGGGGGACGAACACTGAAGCTTTCTTT.